This passage covers 27 T cell receptor beta chains from one sample sequenced in a study of Ad26.COV2.S vaccination and SARS-CoV-2 variants. TCRdb's copy holds only in-frame clones and misses some; the assay was immunoSEQ multiplex PCR. The repertoire holds under 150,000 clones, with 75% to 90% as singletons. Here the sequenced sample was peripheral blood, taken after recovery from COVID-19. Every receptor here comes from a human donor who had recovered from COVID-19.

V is TRBV5-1 and J is TRBJ2-3, with a tentative D call TRBD1 (6 bases). V lost 2 bases and J 2 bases, leaving 12 bases between the germline ends. The germline gives CDR1 SGHRS, CDR2 YFSETQ. The CDR3 totals 15 residues. CDR3 DNA sequence: TGCGCCAGCAGCTTCAAGGACAGAATCACAGATACGCAGTATTTT. The encoded protein is CASSFKDRITDTQYF.

This clone was detected only a few times. The chain uses TRBV6-5 and TRBJ1-6; D is uncertain. CDR1 is MNHEY, CDR2 SVGAGI, per germline. Between the trimmed V and J ends, which lost 7 bases and 6 bases, there was a span of 13 bases. There are 14 residues in the CDR3. Here the CDR3 DNA reads TGTGCCAGCACAACGGGGAGTCTTAATTCACCCCTCCACTTT. Its protein product is CASTTGSLNSPLHF.

The genes are TRBV7-2 and TRBJ2-4; D is possibly TRBD1 (5 bases). The V and J ends lost 5 bases and 0 bases respectively, with 14 bases between them. Germline CDR1 SGHTA, CDR2 FQGNSA. The CDR3 has 16 amino acids. This chain's CDR3 is CASSPRGPLAKNIQYF. The CDR3, as DNA: TGTGCCAGCAGCCCTAGGGGTCCTCTAGCCAAAAACATTCAGTACTTC. The complete variable domain, with remaining parts taken from reference TRBV7-2 and TRBJ2-4, reads GAGVSQSPSNKVTEKGKDVELRCDPISGHTALYWYRQSLGQGLEFLIYFQGNSAPDKSGLPSDRFSAERTGGSVSTLTIQRTQQEDSAVYLCASSPRGPLAKNIQYFGAGTRLSVL.

The CDR3 nucleotides read TGCAGCGTGACTCAGGGGCGGGGGCCCTCCTACGAGCAGTACTTC. This gives the protein CSVTQGRGPSYEQYF. The V call is TRBV29-1, the J call TRBJ2-7, with a possible D match to TRBD2 (7 bases). Trimming shortened V by 6 bases and J by 0 bases, and 18 bases separated the two germline ends. CDR3 length: 15 residues. Germline V gene data show CDR1 as SQVTM and CDR2 as ANQGSEA.

The V and J genes are TRBV5-1 and TRBJ2-3; D uncertain. CDR3 length equals 15 residues. V was shortened by 6 bases and J by 5 bases, with 19 bases between the two germline ends. Germline loops: CDR1 SGHRS, CDR2 YFSETQ. Here the CDR3 reads CASKLLPLGEDTQYF. The CDR3 nucleotides are TGCGCCAGCAAACTACTCCCTCTCGGAGAAGATACGCAGTATTTT.

This chain connects TRBV28 to TRBJ2-1, with TRBD2 matching 10 bases. CDR1 and CDR2 (germline): MDHEN, SYDVKM. This CDR3 spans 16 amino acids. V shed 5 bases, J shed 7 bases, and the junction held 11 bases outside the gene matches. For the CDR3, the DNA is TGTGCCAGCAGTCGCATCACTAGCGGGGTTCTAAATGAGCAGTTCTTC. This gives the protein CASSRITSGVLNEQFF.

The chain carries TRBV7-8 and TRBJ1-1; D possibly corresponds to TRBD1 (5 bases). Germline CDR1 and CDR2: SGHVS and FQNEAQ. This CDR3 has 13 residues. V lost 1 base to trimming and J lost 4 bases, with 7 bases between them. Here the CDR3 DNA reads TGTGCCAGCAGCTTAGGGGGGTTCACTGAAGCTTTCTTT. It specifies CASSLGGFTEAFF.

The chain employs TRBV28 and TRBJ1-6, with 7 bases aligning to TRBD1. J was trimmed by 4 bases and V by 5 bases; bases with no gene match: 8. Germline values: CDR1 MDHEN, CDR2 SYDVKM. The CDR3 spans 16 residues. In DNA, the CDR3 is TGTGCCAGCAGTGCCAGGGACAGACCTTATAATTCACCCCTCCACTTT. As protein: CASSARDRPYNSPLHF.

The V gene is TRBV28, the J gene TRBJ2-7; D not certain. The CDR3 loop spans 13 amino acids. Trimming took off 8 bases at V and 7 bases at J, with 18 bases between the two ends. Germline V gene lookup returns CDR1 MDHEN and CDR2 SYDVKM. The CDR3 region is CASPCLWGREQYF. CDR3 nucleotides: TGTGCCAGCCCCTGTCTTTGGGGAAGGGAGCAGTACTTC.

The chain employs TRBV19 and TRBJ1-1; D gene uncertain. Trimming left V 4 bases short and J 0 bases short, with 6 bases between. The CDR3 loop spans 13 amino acids. Germline V gene lookup returns CDR1 LNHDA and CDR2 SQIVND (reference sequence). This chain's CDR3 is CASSTHMNTEAFF. DNA for the CDR3: TGTGCCAGTAGTACTCACATGAACACTGAAGCTTTCTTT.

V usage is TRBV7-9 and J usage is TRBJ2-1; D tentatively reads TRBD1 or TRBD2 (5 bases each). The V end was cut by 11 bases, the J end by 4 bases, with 9 bases between. The CDR3 is 11 amino acids. Germline V CDR1 and CDR2: SEHNR, FQNEAQ (reference sequence). As DNA, the CDR3 is TGTGCCGGGACGGAATACAATGAGCAGTTCTTC. Amino acid sequence: CAGTEYNEQFF. The entire variable domain, with the rest obtained from reference TRBV7-9 and TRBJ2-1, is as follows: DTGVSQNPRHKITKRGQNVTFRCDPISEHNRLYWYRQTLGQGPEFLTYFQNEAQLEKSRLLSDRFSAERPKGSFSTLEIQRTEQGDSAMYLCAGTEYNEQFFGPGTRLTVL.

The chain has TRBV27 and TRBJ1-1; D not resolved. This CDR3 contains 13 residues. Trimming took off 5 bases at V and 0 bases at J, with 7 bases between the two ends. Germline CDR1 reads MNHEY; CDR2 reads SMNVEV (reference sequence). CDR3 residues: CASSPAMNTEAFF. The CDR3, as DNA: TGTGCCAGCAGTCCTGCTATGAACACTGAAGCTTTCTTT.

This clone came up a few times. The chain recombines TRBV3-1 (or the pseudogene TRBV3-2) with TRBJ1-1; D unresolved. This CDR3 is built from 16 residues. Germline assignment: CDR1 LGHDT and CDR2 YNNKEL (reference sequence). V was shortened by 0 bases and J by 6 bases, with 17 bases between the two germline ends. The CDR3 protein is CASSQDRTPGTPEAFF. CDR3 sequence (DNA): TGTGCCAGCAGCCAAGATAGGACCCCAGGTACACCTGAAGCTTTCTTT.

The chain links TRBV24-1 to TRBJ1-6; 9 nucleotides align to TRBD1. CDR1 is KGHDR, CDR2 SFDVKD, per germline. The CDR3 has 15 residues. The J segment lost 7 bases and the V segment lost 4 bases, leaving 4 bases of the junction unmatched. The chain's CDR3 is CATSESGTGNSPLHF. CDR3 coding DNA: TGTGCCACCAGTGAGTCCGGGACAGGGAATTCACCCCTCCACTTT.

This rearrangement joins TRBV24-1 to TRBJ2-7; D is uncertain. The CDR3 is 13 residues long. The V gene's germline CDR1 is KGHDR and CDR2 SFDVKD. The V end was cut by 3 bases, the J end by 7 bases, with 12 bases between. CDR3 region: CATSDGPLGEQYF. CDR3 DNA: TGTGCCACCAGTGATGGACCTCTCGGGGAGCAGTACTTC.

The chain uses TRBV28 and TRBJ2-1; TRBD1 is a possible D gene (6 bases). V was cut by 7 bases and J by 1 base, with 11 bases left in between. Germline CDR1 MDHEN, CDR2 SYDVKM. This CDR3 contains 14 residues. This chain's CDR3 is CASTLDSSYNEQFF. The CDR3 nucleotides are TGTGCCAGCACCCTGGACAGTTCCTACAATGAGCAGTTCTTC.

This clone has just a few counts. V usage is TRBV19 and J usage is TRBJ2-7; 7 bases line up with TRBD1. The CDR3 runs to 13 residues. CDR1 and CDR2 from the germline V gene are LNHDA and SQIVND (reference sequence). V was pared by 5 bases and J by 3 bases, with 4 bases of the junction left unmatched. The CDR3 DNA reads as TGTGCCAGTAGTCGACAGGGTCGCTACGAGCAGTACTTC. It specifies CASSRQGRYEQYF.

This chain links TRBV2 with TRBJ1-1, with D possibly being TRBD1 (5 bases). Germline CDR1 SNHLY, CDR2 FYNNEI. This CDR3 has 16 residues. Trimming cost V 5 bases and J 0 bases, with 16 bases left between them. CDR3 in DNA: TGTGCCAGCAGTACAGATGACTCAGGGTTGAACACTGAAGCTTTCTTT. It yields the protein CASSTDDSGLNTEAFF.

The V and J genes are TRBV5-4 and TRBJ1-1; D is possibly TRBD1 (6 bases). The CDR3 has 14 amino acids. The V end lost 5 bases, the J end lost 5 bases, and 16 bases lay between the germline ends. The germline gives CDR1 SGHNT, CDR2 YYREEE (reference sequence). The CDR3 reads CASRPNGGGTEAFF. CDR3 nucleotide sequence: TGTGCCAGCAGACCAAACGGGGGCGGGACTGAAGCTTTCTTT. Full variable domain (missing parts from reference TRBV5-4 and TRBJ1-1): ETGVTQSPTHLIKTRGQQVTLRCSSQSGHNTVSWYQQALGQGPQFIFQYYREEENGRGNFPPRFSGLQFPNYSSELNVNALELDDSALYLCASRPNGGGTEAFFGQGTRLTVV.

The chain is built from TRBV6-6 and TRBJ1-1, with TRBD1 matching 8 bases. Germline CDR1 and CDR2: MNHNY and SVGAGI (reference sequence). With 5 bases clipped from V and 4 bases from J, the junction kept 9 bases outside the gene matches. The CDR3 totals 15 residues. The CDR3 sequence is CASSLPNQGATEAFF. DNA of the CDR3: TGTGCCAGCAGTCTACCCAACCAGGGGGCCACTGAAGCTTTCTTT.

This chain connects TRBV25-1 to TRBJ1-4, with unresolved D. This CDR3 contains 14 residues. Trimming took off 7 bases at V and 7 bases at J, with 16 bases between the two ends. Germline V lookup: CDR1 MGHDK, CDR2 SYGVNS. Here the CDR3 reads CASTPTAEAEKLFF. The CDR3 region has the DNA TGTGCCAGCACTCCGACCGCGGAGGCTGAAAAACTGTTTTTT.

The chain combines TRBV29-1 with TRBJ2-1; 9 bases match TRBD1. Germline lookup yields CDR1 SQVTM and CDR2 ANQGSEA. This CDR3 contains 15 residues. The ends lost 1 base at V and 8 bases at J; junction bases unmatched: 9. The CDR3, as DNA: TGCAGCGTTGAAGTGGTGGGACAGGGCCACCATGAGCAGTTCTTC. Translation gives CSVEVVGQGHHEQFF.

DNA for the CDR3: TGTGCCAGCAGCTCACGGACAGGTGAAAAACTGTTTTTT. Its protein product is CASSSRTGEKLFF. The chain recombines TRBV3-1 (or the pseudogene TRBV3-2) with TRBJ1-4, with 7 bases identical to TRBD1. The germline gives CDR1 LGHDT, CDR2 YNNKEL (reference sequence). The CDR3 spans 13 residues. J gave up 7 bases and V 5 bases, and 4 bases lay outside the gene matches.

The chain couples TRBV18 to TRBJ1-6; 7 bases match TRBD1. Germline lookup yields CDR1 KGHSH and CDR2 LQKENI. V gave up 4 bases and J gave up 9 bases; unmatched junction bases: 12. The CDR3 spans 16 residues. CDR3 protein: CASSLGTGERGSPLHF. In DNA, the CDR3 is TGTGCCAGCTCACTGGGAACAGGGGAGCGGGGTTCACCCCTCCACTTT.

The J gene is TRBJ2-7, the V gene TRBV19; TRBD2 might be the D (5 bases). The CDR3 totals 15 residues. V lost 5 bases and J 0 bases, leaving 14 bases between the germline ends. Germline V gene data show CDR1 as LNHDA and CDR2 as SQIVND (reference sequence). CDR3 DNA: TGTGCCAGTAGTTCCACGGGGTTGAGCTCCTACGAGCAGTACTTC. Its translation: CASSSTGLSSYEQYF.

The chain employs TRBV2 and TRBJ2-3; D might be TRBD1 or TRBD2, each matching 6 bases. The germline CDR1 and CDR2 sequences are SNHLY and FYNNEI. V dropped 3 bases and J dropped 4 bases, with 11 bases sitting between them. The CDR3 is made up of 14 amino acids. The CDR3: CASSDKGGPDTQYF. DNA for the CDR3: TGTGCCAGCAGTGATAAGGGGGGCCCAGATACGCAGTATTTT.

This clone was counted a single time. The genes are TRBV2 and TRBJ2-7; D is uncertain. Germline loops: CDR1 SNHLY, CDR2 FYNNEI. The CDR3 has 14 amino acids. V was shortened by 0 bases and J by 0 bases, with 6 bases between the two germline ends. The CDR3 region has the DNA TGTGCCAGCAGTGAAGCTGGCAGCTCCTACGAGCAGTACTTC. It is translated as CASSEAGSSYEQYF.